The T cell receptor beta chain under discussion was sequenced for a study of blood T cells in healthy people across ages (dated by TCRdb to the mid-2010s). General notes on the study: In model experiments, roughly one uniquely barcoded TCR beta cDNA molecule per two T cells was captured by template switching. Using deep sequencing normalized with unique cDNA molecular identifiers, the study measured how TCR beta repertoire diversity changes with age. The donors were divided into four age groups: young (average roughly 15 years), middle-aged (approximately 39), aged (approximately 64) and long-lived (roughly 82). To avoid experimental bias, donors of different ages were spread randomly across the sequencing lanes. The study analyzed two additional independent replicas of 1 million unique cDNA reads from the same blood draw for two donors, one aged 18 to 30 and one aged 80 or older. Findings and caveats that apply to the study as a whole: Since profiling was done on bulk unsorted PBMCs, naive and antigen-experienced compartments could not be conclusively compared. Donor CMV infection status was unknown, potentially confounding age-related changes in expanded clonotypes. Compared with the aged group, the long-lived group had more naive CD4+ T cells, fewer expanded clones and increased TCR diversity, suggesting age selection. Total diversity estimates from one million sequenced T cells were considered lower bounds and underestimates. A strong correlation was found between observed TCR beta diversity and the percentage of naive T cells measured by flow cytometry. Observed TCR beta diversity per million T cells fell roughly linearly with age, and a significant reduction was already apparent by age about 43.

The sample holds a few counts of this clonotype. The clone's antigen remains unknown. Per-base quality was not reported, and no clone a single base away is much larger than it. The roughly 39 donors, aged 6 to 90 years, were systemically healthy Caucasian individuals from Russia. Around 10 milliliters of peripheral blood were drawn from each donor into EDTA-treated Vacutainer tubes. Ficoll-Paque density-gradient centrifugation was used to isolate PBMCs, with at least 6.5 million per sample. Trizol reagent was used to extract total RNA from PBMCs, with at least 6 micrograms per sample. For every donor, an aliquot of PBMCs went through flow cytometry to measure the percentages of naive CD45RAhigh/CD27high T cells. The library was generated by 5' RACE. Instrument on record: Illumina HiSeq 2500. A second about 7 to 11 cycle PCR used a sample-barcoded 5' primer and a J-beta primer mix. A unique molecular identifier was introduced onto each TCR beta cDNA molecule by a template-switch 5' adaptor carrying 12 random nucleotides. Each sample yielded at least 2.5 million CDR3-containing paired-end reads. The Mint cDNA synthesis kit, primed by a TRBC-specific oligonucleotide, was used to synthesize first-strand cDNA from all RNA. Following uracil-DNA glycosylase treatment, all cDNA underwent a first 18-cycle PCR with the universal primers M1SS and BC2_uni_R. In the source study's methods: For normalization, 1 million high-quality reads were randomly selected from each sample, with every read carrying a distinct molecular identifier. Instead of being binned into consensus sequences, reads with shared molecular identifiers were discarded. MiTCR, set to a Q25 quality threshold and the strictest error-elimination algorithm, was used for CDR3 identification, clonotype clustering and error correction. A nonparametric unseen species model with Euler transformation was used to estimate a lower bound on total TCR beta diversity. In-frame beta chains were kept once TCRdb had trimmed the public reads at Q25 with fastp and called clones with MiXCR. Each CDR3 protein gets just one entry, which takes the most common genes and DNA from the rows behind it. Clone size and V and J calls follow TCRdb, not the original study. The sample table records 600,000 or so distinct CDR3 sequences; roughly 21% of these occur just once. More than 3% of the sample rests with the top ten.

Sequences were obtained from blood. This receptor was taken from a man aged 65 to 85 in good health.

The nucleotide sequence reads TGTGCCAGCCGGACACGAAGCACAGATACGCAGTATTTT. Its translation is CASRTRSTDTQYF. Recombination joined TRBV18 with TRBJ2-3, and TRBD1 may be the D gene, going by 5 matching bases. Trimming costs V 8 bases and J 0 bases, and their ends lie 9 bases apart. The germline V gene encodes CDR1 KGHSH and CDR2 LQKENI. From cysteine to phenylalanine, the CDR3 is 13 amino acids long. The kept DNA is CDR3 alone, 39 bases in frame from the first base.